This T cell receptor (beta chain) emerged from a study of shared clonotypes between healthy human individuals. Study information: The plates for each donor numbered three CD4 naive, three CD4 memory, two CD8 naive and one CD8 memory.

Study-wide results and limits: Generally, estimated richness proved larger in naive subsets than it did in memory subsets. Unshared clonotypes carried lower generation probabilities than those common to all four donors.

V lost 0 bases and J 0 bases, leaving 6 bases between the germline ends. The CDR3 covers 15 residues. Germline CDR1 SGHDT, CDR2 YYEEEE. Only CD45RO-negative cells positively selected for CCR7 counted as naive CD8 cells, so terminally differentiated effector memory CD45RA+ cells were excluded. As regards this clone: Its antigen remains unidentified.

TCRdb's copy holds only in-frame clones and misses some; the assay was immunoSEQ multiplex PCR. The sample gives about 2 million clones, roughly 95% of which show up once; 1% to 1.3% is in the top ten. The receptor was derived from a man between 18 and 35 years old in good health. J is TRBJ1-4 and V is TRBV5-6; D gene uncertain. The sequenced sample consisted of naive CD8+ T cells sorted from blood. In DNA form, the CDR3 reads TGTGCCAGCAGCTTGGTACGAGCAACTAATGAAAAACTGTTTTTT. Its translation: CASSLVRATNEKLFF. Full variable domain (rest looked up from reference TRBV5-6 and TRBJ1-4): DAGVTQSPTHLIKTRGQQVTLRCSPKSGHDTVSWYQQALGQGPQFIFQYYEEEERQRGNFPDRFSGHQFPNYSSELNVNALLLGDSALYLCASSLVRATNEKLFFGSGTQLSVL.